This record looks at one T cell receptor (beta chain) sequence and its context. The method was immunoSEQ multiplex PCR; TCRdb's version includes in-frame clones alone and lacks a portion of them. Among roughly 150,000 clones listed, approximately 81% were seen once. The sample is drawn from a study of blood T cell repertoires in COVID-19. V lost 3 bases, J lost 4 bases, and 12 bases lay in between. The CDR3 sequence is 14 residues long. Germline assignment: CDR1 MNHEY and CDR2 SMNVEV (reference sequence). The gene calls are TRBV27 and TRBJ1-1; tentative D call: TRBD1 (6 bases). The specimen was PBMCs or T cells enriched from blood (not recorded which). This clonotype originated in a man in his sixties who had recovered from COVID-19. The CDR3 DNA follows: TGTGCCAGCAGTTTCTCTGGCAGGGGCACTGAAGCTTTCTTT. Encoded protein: CASSFSGRGTEAFF.